Below, 2 T cell receptor beta chains from the same sample are listed, as sequenced in a study of T cells in tuberculosis. Sorting used thawed, overnight-rested PBMC stained with anti-CD3, a viability dye and GMM-loaded CD1B tetramer. The CD1B tetramers carried C32 glucose monomycolate purified from Rhodococcus equi. Libraries were prepared by immunoSEQ multiplex PCR; TCRdb keeps only in-frame clonotypes and omits some of them. The sample contains roughly 60,000 clones, around 81% of which appear only once. The sample was CD1b-GMM tetramer-negative cells sorted from PBMCs. The receptor source for this set is an adult woman with latent tuberculosis.

The chain employs TRBV6-6 and TRBJ2-3, with 8 bases aligning to TRBD2. V shed 5 bases, J shed 3 bases, and the junction held 10 bases outside the gene matches. The CDR3 extends over 16 amino acids. Germline values: CDR1 MNHNY, CDR2 SVGAGI (reference sequence). The CDR3 region is CASSRGLRGGTDTQYF. In DNA, the CDR3 is TGTGCCAGCAGTCGGGGCTTACGGGGGGGGACAGATACGCAGTATTTT.

J is TRBJ2-3 and V is TRBV9; 10 bases agree with TRBD1. CDR1 and CDR2 from the germline V gene are SGDLS and YYNGEE. This CDR3 comprises 16 residues. V was clipped by 4 bases and J by 3 bases; unmatched bases: 8. The CDR3 DNA reads TGTGCCAGCAGCCTTCGACAGGGGGCCGTGACAGATACGCAGTATTTT. It specifies CASSLRQGAVTDTQYF.